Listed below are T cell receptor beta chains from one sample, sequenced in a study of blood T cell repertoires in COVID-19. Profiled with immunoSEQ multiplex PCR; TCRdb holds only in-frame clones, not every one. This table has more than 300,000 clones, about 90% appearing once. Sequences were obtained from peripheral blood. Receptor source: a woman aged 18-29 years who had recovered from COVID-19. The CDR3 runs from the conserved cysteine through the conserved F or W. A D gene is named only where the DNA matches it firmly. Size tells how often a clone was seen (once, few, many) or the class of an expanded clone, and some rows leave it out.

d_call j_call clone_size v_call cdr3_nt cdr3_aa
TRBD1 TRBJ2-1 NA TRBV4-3 TGCGCCAGCAGCCTCACTTTCGGGACAGGGGGCAATGAGCAGTTCTTC CASSLTFGTGGNEQFF
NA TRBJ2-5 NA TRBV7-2 TGTGCCAGCAGCCAATGGGGCGAGGAGACCCAGTACTTC CASSQWGEETQYF
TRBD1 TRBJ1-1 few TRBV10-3 TGTGCCATCAGGGGACAGGGGTACGACACTGAAGCTTTCTTT CAIRGQGYDTEAFF
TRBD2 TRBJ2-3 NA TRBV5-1 TGCGCCAGCAGCTTAATATTGGCGGGAGGGCCCACAGATACGCAGTATTTT CASSLILAGGPTDTQYF
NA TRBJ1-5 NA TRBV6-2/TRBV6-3 TGTGCCAGCAGTACCCGGACAGTTCATCAGCCCCAGCATTTT CASSTRTVHQPQHF
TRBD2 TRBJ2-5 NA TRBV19 TGTGCCAGTAACGCCGGGACTAGACAAGAGACCCAGTACTTC CASNAGTRQETQYF
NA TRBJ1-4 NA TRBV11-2 TGTGCCAGCAGCTCCCCGGGGGGCGCGTATGAAAAACTGTTTTTT CASSSPGGAYEKLFF
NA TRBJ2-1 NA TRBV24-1 TGTGCCACCAGTTTGGGGATGGACTATGTCGGTGAGCAGTTCTTC CATSLGMDYVGEQFF
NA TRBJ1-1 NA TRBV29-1 TGCAGCGTTGAAGATCTACGGAACTACATGAACACTGAAGCTTTCTTT CSVEDLRNYMNTEAFF
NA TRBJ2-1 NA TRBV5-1 TGCGCCAGCAGCTTAGTAGCGGAAGCCTCCTACAATGAGCAGTTCTTC CASSLVAEASYNEQFF
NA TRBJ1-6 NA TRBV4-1 TGCGCCAGCAGCCTACTAACCAGGGGAGCCTCTTCACCCCTCCACTTT CASSLLTRGASSPLHF
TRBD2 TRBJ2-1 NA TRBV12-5 TGTGCTAGTGGTTCCCTAGCGGGAGTGGGCGCCTACAATGAGCAGTTCTTC CASGSLAGVGAYNEQFF
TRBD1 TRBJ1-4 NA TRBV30 TGTGCCTGGAGGCTACGGACAGGGTTCGACGAAAAACTGTTTTTT CAWRLRTGFDEKLFF
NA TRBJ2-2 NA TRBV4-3 TGCGCCAGCAGCCCAGGATACACCGGGGAGCTGTTTTTT CASSPGYTGELFF
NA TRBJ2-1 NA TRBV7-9 TGTGCCAGCAGCGGAGGTTCAGGTTACAATGAGCAGTTCTTC CASSGGSGYNEQFF
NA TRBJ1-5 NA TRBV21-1 TGTGCCAGCAGCCCCTCCCGGGGTGGCAATCAGCCCCAGCATTTT CASSPSRGGNQPQHF
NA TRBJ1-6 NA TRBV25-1 TGTGCCAGCAGTGAATTCGGGATTTATAATTCACCCCTCCACTTT CASSEFGIYNSPLHF
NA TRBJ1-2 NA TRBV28 TGTGCCTCATTTTTGGGAGGGAGATATGGCTACACCTTC CASFLGGRYGYTF
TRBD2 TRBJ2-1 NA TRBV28 TGTGCCAGCAGTTTTTTATCGGCGGGAGCCTACAATGAGCAGTTCTTC CASSFLSAGAYNEQFF
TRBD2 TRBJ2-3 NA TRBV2 TGTGCCAGCAAGTTGCGGGAGGATGGTGCGCAGTATTTT CASKLREDGAQYF
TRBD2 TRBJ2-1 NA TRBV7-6 TGTGCCAGCAGTCCCGGGACTAGCGGGACTGGTGAGCAGTTCTTC CASSPGTSGTGEQFF
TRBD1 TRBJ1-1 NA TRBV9 TGTGCCAGCAGCGTAGACTGGGGGACAGGGAGGCGTGAAGCTTTCTTT CASSVDWGTGRREAFF
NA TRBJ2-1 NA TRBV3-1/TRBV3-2 TGTGCCAGCAGCCAGGACTTATATACCTACAATGAGCAGTTCTTC CASSQDLYTYNEQFF
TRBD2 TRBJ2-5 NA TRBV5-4 TGTGCCAGCAGCTTGGGTAGTCTAGCGGGAGGAGAGACCCAGTACTTC CASSLGSLAGGETQYF
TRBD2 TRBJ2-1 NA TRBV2 TGTGCCAGCTTGGGGGGGTCCTACAATGAGCAGTTCTTC CASLGGSYNEQFF
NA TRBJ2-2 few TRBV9 TGTGCCAGCAGCATCGGGACTTCCAACACCGGGGAGCTGTTTTTT CASSIGTSNTGELFF
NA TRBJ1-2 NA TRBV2 TGTGCCAGCAGTGAAGGTGGACGGACTCTATGGGGCTACACCTTC CASSEGGRTLWGYTF